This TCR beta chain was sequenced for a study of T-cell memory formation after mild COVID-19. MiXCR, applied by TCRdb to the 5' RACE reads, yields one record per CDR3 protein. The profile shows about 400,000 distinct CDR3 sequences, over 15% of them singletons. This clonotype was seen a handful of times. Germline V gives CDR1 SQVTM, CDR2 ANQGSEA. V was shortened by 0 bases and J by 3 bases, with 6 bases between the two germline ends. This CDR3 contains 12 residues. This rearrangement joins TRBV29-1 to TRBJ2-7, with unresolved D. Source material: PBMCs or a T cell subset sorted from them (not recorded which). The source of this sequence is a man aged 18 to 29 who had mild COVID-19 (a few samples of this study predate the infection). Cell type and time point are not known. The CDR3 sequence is CSVEDQGYEQYF. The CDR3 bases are TGCAGCGTTGAAGATCAAGGCTACGAGCAGTACTTC.